This T cell receptor (beta chain) appears in the sequencing data of a study of blood T cell repertoires in COVID-19. Study in general: Spain, Italy and the United States supplied samples that represented acute and convalescent COVID-19.

Cohorts were assigned according to the clinical history that participants reported. Recovery among Cohort 3 donors was established by two negative PCRs, clearance, or symptom resolution. Trimming cost V 4 bases and J 6 bases; bases outside gene matches: 4. This CDR3 comprises 13 residues. Germline CDR1 reads SGHRS; CDR2 reads YFSETQ. In the original processing: Amplification from reference gene primers served as the basis for estimated nucleated cell counts. TCRdb's table, derived via immunoSEQ multiplex PCR, lists solely in-frame clones and lacks some. The DNA gave D and trimming, while V, J and clone size come from that table. This sample has 200,000 to 300,000 clones; approximately 90% occur once, and the top ten carry 8.8%.

The gene calls are TRBV5-1 and TRBJ2-4; 7 bases agree with TRBD1. This clonotype was obtained from a man in his forties who had recovered from COVID-19. The sample taken for sequencing was PBMCs or T cells enriched from blood (not recorded which). The CDR3 DNA reads TGCGCCAGCAGCCCGGGACAGCCAAACATTCAGTACTTC. Protein: CASSPGQPNIQYF.